Listed below are T cell receptor beta chains from one sample, sequenced in a study of CD8 T cells in ankylosing spondylitis. Each CDR3 protein is one row after TCRdb ran MiXCR on the 5' RACE reads. The data show about 42,000 distinct CDR3 sequences, 3% to 4% seen once. The sequencing input was blood, either unsorted or a sorted T cell fraction (not recorded which). Receptor source: a female donor with ankylosing spondylitis or in good health (not recorded which). Each CDR3 is given with its conserved first and last residue. A D gene is named only where the DNA matches it firmly. Clone size, where shown, is once, few, many, or a class for clones that have expanded.

TRBD1,TRBJ2-3,many,TRBV9,TGTGCCAGCAGCGTATCACAGGGGGCAGATACGCAGTATTTT,CASSVSQGADTQYF
.,TRBJ2-3,.,TRBV9,TGTGCCAGCAGCCGCCTGGCGGGGACCACAGATACGCAGTATTTT,CASSRLAGTTDTQYF
TRBD1,TRBJ1-2,many,TRBV9,TGTGCCAGCAGCGTAGCCGCGACAGGGGGCGTGCGGGGCTACACCTTC,CASSVAATGGVRGYTF
.,TRBJ2-7,many,TRBV9,TGTGCCAGCGGAAAGGGCTCCTACGAGCAGTACTTC,CASGKGSYEQYF
.,TRBJ2-3,many,TRBV9,TGTGCCAGCAGCGTCGACTGGCGGGATACGCAGTATTTT,CASSVDWRDTQYF
.,TRBJ2-2,many,TRBV9,TGTGCCAGCAACCCGGTGGCAGGGAACACCGGGGAGCTGTTTTTT,CASNPVAGNTGELFF
TRBD1,TRBJ2-1,many,TRBV9,TGTGCCAGCAGCGCCCGGGACAGGGGTGAGCAGTTCTTC,CASSARDRGEQFF
.,TRBJ2-7,many,TRBV9,TGTGCCAGCAGCCCTTGGGGGACATCAAGGGACGAGCAGTACTTC,CASSPWGTSRDEQYF
.,TRBJ2-5,many,TRBV9,TGTGCCAGCAGCGCAGAGGGTTGGGAGACCCAGTACTTC,CASSAEGWETQYF
.,TRBJ2-3,many,TRBV9,TGTGCCAGCAGCGTAGTTCCGCCCCCAGATACGCAGTATTTT,CASSVVPPPDTQYF
.,TRBJ2-1,many,TRBV9,TGTGCCAGCAGCGTAGGGCCCTCCCTCGATGAGCAGTTCTTC,CASSVGPSLDEQFF
.,TRBJ2-1,.,TRBV9,TGTGGCAGCTCGACGTCCGGAGAGAGAGGGTACAATGAGCAGTTCTTC,CGSSTSGERGYNEQFF
.,TRBJ2-2,many,TRBV9,TGTGCCAGCAGCGTAGGGGCTCAGGGGATCACCGGGGAGCTGTTTTTT,CASSVGAQGITGELFF
.,TRBJ1-1,many,TRBV9,TGTGCCAGCAGCGTAGCGTCCGACCCTGAAGCTTTCTTT,CASSVASDPEAFF
.,TRBJ2-1,few,TRBV9,TGTGCCAGCAGCCCTTCGTGGAGGGACAATGAGCAGTTCTTC,CASSPSWRDNEQFF
TRBD1,TRBJ2-2,many,TRBV9,TGTGCCAGCAGCGTAGAGGGGACAGGCACCGGGGAGCTGTTTTTT,CASSVEGTGTGELFF
.,TRBJ2-1,many,TRBV9,TGTGCCAGCAGCGTAGAAAATGGTGAGCAGTTCTTC,CASSVENGEQFF
.,TRBJ2-2,.,TRBV9,TGTGCCAGCACCGTTTTAACTAGCACGGACGGGGAGCTGTTTTTT,CASTVLTSTDGELFF
TRBD2,TRBJ2-1,many,TRBV9,TGTGCCAGCAGCCTCGGGCTAGCGGGGGTGGATGAGCAGTTCTTC,CASSLGLAGVDEQFF
TRBD1,TRBJ2-2,many,TRBV9,TGTGCCAGCAGCCCGGGACAGACCACCGGGGAGCTGTTTTTT,CASSPGQTTGELFF
.,TRBJ1-5,many,TRBV23-1,TGCGCCAGCAGTAACCGCACCGGGAGGTCGAATCAGCCCCAGCATTTT,CASSNRTGRSNQPQHF
.,TRBJ1-5,many,TRBV9,TGTGCCAGCAGCCGGGGTGTTCAAAGCAATCAGCCCCAGCATTTT,CASSRGVQSNQPQHF
.,TRBJ1-3,many,TRBV9,TGTGCCAGCAGCGTCGACCCCTCTGGAAACACCATATATTTT,CASSVDPSGNTIYF
.,TRBJ1-1,many,TRBV9,TGTGCCAGCAGCGTAGTTCAGGGGCCGAACACTGAAGCTTTCTTT,CASSVVQGPNTEAFF
.,TRBJ2-2,many,TRBV9,TGTGCCAGCAGCGTAGCGCTGGAGGGCGGGGAGCTGTTTTTT,CASSVALEGGELFF
.,TRBJ1-2,many,TRBV9,TGTGCCAGCAGCGTAGAACAGACAACTCTCTATGGCTACACCTTC,CASSVEQTTLYGYTF
.,TRBJ2-3,many,TRBV9,TGTGCCAGCAGCGTAGCTGGGGGAGTGGACTACACTGCGGATACGCAGTATTTT,CASSVAGGVDYTADTQYF
TRBD2,TRBJ2-2,many,TRBV9,TGTGCCAGCAGCGTACTGGGACTAGCGGGCGGCACCGGGGAGCTGTTTTTT,CASSVLGLAGGTGELFF
TRBD1,TRBJ2-2,many,TRBV9,TGTGCCAGCAGCCCCAGGGCGACAGGGACGAACACCGGGGAGCTGTTTTTT,CASSPRATGTNTGELFF
TRBD1,TRBJ1-2,many,TRBV9,TGTGCCAGCAGCGCAGACAGGGGCTATGGCTACACCTTC,CASSADRGYGYTF
.,TRBJ2-3,.,TRBV9,TGTGCCAGCAGCGTAATGGTAGGGACAGATACGCAGTATTTT,CASSVMVGTDTQYF
.,TRBJ2-7,many,TRBV9,TGTGCCAGCAGCGTAGCGGTAGGGTCCTACGAGCAGTACTTC,CASSVAVGSYEQYF
.,TRBJ1-2,many,TRBV9,TGTGCCAGCAGCGTAGATGGGGGCGGCGGCTACACCTTC,CASSVDGGGGYTF
TRBD2,TRBJ2-3,many,TRBV5-4,TGTGCCAGCAGCTTGCATCTAGCGGGGACAGATACGCAGTATTTT,CASSLHLAGTDTQYF
TRBD2,TRBJ2-5,many,TRBV9,TGTGCCAGCAGCGCCGGACTAGCTCAAGAGACCCAGTACTTC,CASSAGLAQETQYF
TRBD2,TRBJ2-5,many,TRBV9,TGTGCCAGCAGCGTAGGAGGACTAGCGGGCCACCAAGAGACCCAGTACTTC,CASSVGGLAGHQETQYF
.,TRBJ2-3,many,TRBV9,TGTGCCAGCAGCGTAGTTCCCGGGGCCCCAGATACGCAGTATTTT,CASSVVPGAPDTQYF
TRBD2,TRBJ2-7,many,TRBV9,TGTGCCAGCAGCGTAGGGTCTGGGACTAGCCGCCACGAGCAGTACTTC,CASSVGSGTSRHEQYF
.,TRBJ2-1,many,TRBV9,TGTGCCAGCAGTCTCGCTGCCGGGACGGGGGCGTCCTACAATGAGCAGTTCTTC,CASSLAAGTGASYNEQFF
TRBD1,TRBJ2-7,many,TRBV9,TGTGCCAGCAGCGCAGACAGGGGACGCGAGCAGTACTTC,CASSADRGREQYF
.,TRBJ2-3,few,TRBV9,TGTGCCAGCAGCCCTGGATTCTTTGCAGATACGCAGTATTTT,CASSPGFFADTQYF
TRBD2,TRBJ2-5,many,TRBV9,TGTGCCAGCAGCTTAGGACTAGCGGGGGGCCCCAGAGAGACCCAGTACTTC,CASSLGLAGGPRETQYF
.,TRBJ2-3,many,TRBV9,TGTGCCAGCAGCGTAGTGTCAGGACACACAGATACGCAGTATTTT,CASSVVSGHTDTQYF
.,TRBJ1-1,medium-sized,TRBV9,TGTGCCAGCAGCAAAAGTAGGGGTTTGAACACTGAAGCTTTCTTT,CASSKSRGLNTEAFF
.,TRBJ1-1,many,TRBV9,TGTGCCAGCAGCGTAGCTGGGGGGGGCACTGAAGCTTTCTTT,CASSVAGGGTEAFF
.,TRBJ2-3,many,TRBV9,TGTGCCAGCAGCCCAGAGGTCCACCGCACAGATACGCAGTATTTT,CASSPEVHRTDTQYF
TRBD1,TRBJ2-5,many,TRBV9,TGTGCCAGCAGCGCCGAAACAGGGGAAGAGACCCAGTACTTC,CASSAETGEETQYF
.,TRBJ2-1,many,TRBV9,TGTGCCAGCAGCGTAGCTCACCAGAGGACTTACAATGAGCAGTTCTTC,CASSVAHQRTYNEQFF
.,TRBJ1-4,many,TRBV9,TGTGCCAGCAGCGTTTTCGGGGAGGGTGAAAAACTGTTTTTT,CASSVFGEGEKLFF
TRBD2,TRBJ2-2,many,TRBV9,TGTGCCAGCAGCCCCGGGCTAGCGGGGGGGCAATTGTCCGGGGAGCTGTTTTTT,CASSPGLAGGQLSGELFF
.,TRBJ2-7,many,TRBV9,TGTGCCAGCAGCCCCCTGGGGACGGGCTACGAGCAGTACTTC,CASSPLGTGYEQYF
.,TRBJ2-1,.,TRBV3-1,TGTGCCAGCAGCCCGCCCGCGGGCGTTTCCTACAATGAGCAGTTCTTC,CASSPPAGVSYNEQFF
TRBD2,TRBJ2-2,few,TRBV9,TGTGCCAGCAGCATACGACTAGCGGGGGGAACCGGGGAGCTGTTTTTT,CASSIRLAGGTGELFF
TRBD2,TRBJ2-3,many,TRBV9,TGTGCCAGCAGCGACCTAGCTAGCGGACGCACAGATACGCAGTATTTT,CASSDLASGRTDTQYF
.,TRBJ2-7,many,TRBV9,TGTGCCAGCAGCCCGCGGCAGGGGCTCAACGAGCAGTACTTC,CASSPRQGLNEQYF